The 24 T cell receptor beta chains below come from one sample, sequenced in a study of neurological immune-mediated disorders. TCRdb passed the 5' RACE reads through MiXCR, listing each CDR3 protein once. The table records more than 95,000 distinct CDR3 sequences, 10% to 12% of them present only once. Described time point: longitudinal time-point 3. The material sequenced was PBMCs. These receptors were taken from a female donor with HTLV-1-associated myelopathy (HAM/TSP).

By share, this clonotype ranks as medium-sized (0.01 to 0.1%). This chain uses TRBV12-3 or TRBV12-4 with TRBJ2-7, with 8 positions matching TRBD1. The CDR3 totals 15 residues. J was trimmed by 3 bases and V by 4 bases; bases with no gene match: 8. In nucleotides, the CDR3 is TGTGCCAGCAGTTCGGAAAAGACAGGGGACTACGAGCAGTACTTC. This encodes CASSSEKTGDYEQYF.

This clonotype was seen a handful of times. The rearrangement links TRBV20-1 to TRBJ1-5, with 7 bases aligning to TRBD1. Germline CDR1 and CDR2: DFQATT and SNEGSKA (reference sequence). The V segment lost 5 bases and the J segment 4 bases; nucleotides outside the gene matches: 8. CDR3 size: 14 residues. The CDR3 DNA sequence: TGCAGTGCTGGGATACAGGGGAGGAATCAGCCCCAGCATTTT. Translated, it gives CSAGIQGRNQPQHF.

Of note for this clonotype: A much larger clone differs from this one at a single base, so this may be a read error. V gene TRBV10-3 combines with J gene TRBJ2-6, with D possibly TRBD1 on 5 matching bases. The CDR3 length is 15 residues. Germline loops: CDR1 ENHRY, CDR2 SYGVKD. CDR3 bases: TGTGCCATCAGTGTAGCCACCCCTGGGGCCAACGTCATGACTTTC. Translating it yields CAISVATPGANVMTF.

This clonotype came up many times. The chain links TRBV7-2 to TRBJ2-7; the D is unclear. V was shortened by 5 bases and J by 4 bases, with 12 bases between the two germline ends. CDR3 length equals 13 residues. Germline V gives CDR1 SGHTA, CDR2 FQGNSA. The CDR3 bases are TGTGCCAGCAGCCCAAGAACAACGTACGAGCAGTACTTC. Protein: CASSPRTTYEQYF.

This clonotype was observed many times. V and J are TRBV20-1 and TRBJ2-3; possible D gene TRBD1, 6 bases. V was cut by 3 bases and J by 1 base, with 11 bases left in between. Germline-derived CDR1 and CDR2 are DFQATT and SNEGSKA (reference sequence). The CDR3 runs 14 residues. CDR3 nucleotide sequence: TGCAGTGCTAGTGTACGACAGGGCACAGATACGCAGTATTTT. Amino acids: CSASVRQGTDTQYF.

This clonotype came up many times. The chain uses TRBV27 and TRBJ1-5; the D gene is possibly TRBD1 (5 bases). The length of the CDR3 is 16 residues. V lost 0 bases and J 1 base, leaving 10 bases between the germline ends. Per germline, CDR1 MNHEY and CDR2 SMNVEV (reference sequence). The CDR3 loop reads CASSLSGVGSNQPQHF. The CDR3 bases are TGTGCCAGCAGTTTATCAGGGGTGGGGAGCAATCAGCCCCAGCATTTT.

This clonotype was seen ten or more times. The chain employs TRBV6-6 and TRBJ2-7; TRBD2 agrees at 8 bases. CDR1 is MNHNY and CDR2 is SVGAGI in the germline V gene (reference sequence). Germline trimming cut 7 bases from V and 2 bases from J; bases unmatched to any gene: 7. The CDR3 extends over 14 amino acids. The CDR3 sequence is CASKTSEGTYEQYF. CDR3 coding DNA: TGTGCCAGCAAGACTAGCGAGGGGACCTACGAGCAGTACTTC.

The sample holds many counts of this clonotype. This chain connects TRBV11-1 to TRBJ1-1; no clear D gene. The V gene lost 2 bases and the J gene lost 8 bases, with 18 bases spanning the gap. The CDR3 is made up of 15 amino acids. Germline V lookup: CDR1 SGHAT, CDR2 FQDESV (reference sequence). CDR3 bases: TGTGCCAGCAGCTTATCTTTTGATTGGAGGAAGGAAGCTTTCTTT. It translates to CASSLSFDWRKEAFF. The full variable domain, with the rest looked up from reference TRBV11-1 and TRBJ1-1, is EAEVAQSPRYKITEKSQAVAFWCDPISGHATLYWYRQILGQGPELLVQFQDESVVDDSQLPKDRFSAERLKGVDSTLKIQPAELGDSAMYLCASSLSFDWRKEAFFGQGTRLTVV.

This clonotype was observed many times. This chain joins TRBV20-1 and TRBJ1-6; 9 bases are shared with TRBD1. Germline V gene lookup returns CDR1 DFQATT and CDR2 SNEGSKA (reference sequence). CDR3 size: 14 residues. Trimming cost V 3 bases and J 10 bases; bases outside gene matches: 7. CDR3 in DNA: TGCAGTGCTAGGCCGGGACAGGGCTACTCACCCCTCCACTTT. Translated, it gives CSARPGQGYSPLHF.

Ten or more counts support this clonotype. The CDR3: CASSFWGYEQYF. In nucleotides, the CDR3 is TGTGCCAGCAGCTTTTGGGGGTACGAGCAGTACTTC. This chain connects TRBV5-5 to TRBJ2-7; perhaps D is TRBD1 or TRBD2 (5 bases each). Trimming left V 2 bases short and J 4 bases short, with 7 bases between. This CDR3 contains 12 residues. Germline assignment: CDR1 SGHKS and CDR2 YYEKEE (reference sequence).

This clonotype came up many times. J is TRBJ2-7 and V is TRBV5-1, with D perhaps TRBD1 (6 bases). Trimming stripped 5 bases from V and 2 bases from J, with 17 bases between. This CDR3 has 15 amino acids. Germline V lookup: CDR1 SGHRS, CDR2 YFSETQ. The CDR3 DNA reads TGCGCCAGCAGAACCTACGACGGGACAACCTACGAGCAGTACTTC. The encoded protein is CASRTYDGTTYEQYF.

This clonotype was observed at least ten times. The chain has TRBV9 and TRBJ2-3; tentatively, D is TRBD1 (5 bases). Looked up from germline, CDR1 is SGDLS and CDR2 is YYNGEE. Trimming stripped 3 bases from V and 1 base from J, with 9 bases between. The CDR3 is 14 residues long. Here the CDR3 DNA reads TGTGCCAGCAGCGGGTCCAGGGGCACAGATACGCAGTATTTT. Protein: CASSGSRGTDTQYF.

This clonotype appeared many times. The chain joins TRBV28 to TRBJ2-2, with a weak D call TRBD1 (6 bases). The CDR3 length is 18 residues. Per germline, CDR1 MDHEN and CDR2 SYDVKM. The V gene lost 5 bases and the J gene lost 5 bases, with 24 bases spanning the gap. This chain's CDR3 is CASSIPGTPRKNTGELFF. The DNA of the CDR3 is TGTGCCAGCAGTATCCCCGGGACACCCAGGAAGAATACCGGGGAGCTGTTTTTT.

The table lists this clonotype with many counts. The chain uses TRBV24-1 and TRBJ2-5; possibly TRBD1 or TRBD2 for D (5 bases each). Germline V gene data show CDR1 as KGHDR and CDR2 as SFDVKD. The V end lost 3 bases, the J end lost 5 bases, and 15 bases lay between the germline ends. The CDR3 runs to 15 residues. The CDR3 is CATSDPGAVGETQYF. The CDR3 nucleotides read TGTGCCACCAGTGATCCCGGGGCGGTTGGGGAGACCCAGTACTTC.

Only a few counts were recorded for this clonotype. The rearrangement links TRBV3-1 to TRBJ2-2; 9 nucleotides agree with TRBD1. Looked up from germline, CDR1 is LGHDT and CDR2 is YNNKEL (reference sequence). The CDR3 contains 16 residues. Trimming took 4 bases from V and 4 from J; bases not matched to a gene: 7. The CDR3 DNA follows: TGTGCCAGCAGCCGCGGGACAGGGCAGAGCACCGGGGAGCTGTTTTTT. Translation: CASSRGTGQSTGELFF.

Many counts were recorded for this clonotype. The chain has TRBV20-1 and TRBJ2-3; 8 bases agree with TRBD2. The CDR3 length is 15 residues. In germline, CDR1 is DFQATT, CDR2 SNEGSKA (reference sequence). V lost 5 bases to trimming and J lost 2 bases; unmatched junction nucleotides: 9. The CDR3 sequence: CSARNSGGNTDTQYF. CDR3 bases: TGCAGTGCTCGAAACAGCGGGGGTAACACAGATACGCAGTATTTT.

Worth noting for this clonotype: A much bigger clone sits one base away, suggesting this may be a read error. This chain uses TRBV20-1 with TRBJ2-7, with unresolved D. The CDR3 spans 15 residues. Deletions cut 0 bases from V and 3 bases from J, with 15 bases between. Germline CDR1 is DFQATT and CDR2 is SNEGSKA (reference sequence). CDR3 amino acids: CSARDRTNTNYEQYF. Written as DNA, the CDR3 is TGCAGTGCTAGAGATCGGACGAACACCAACTACGAGCAGTACTTC.

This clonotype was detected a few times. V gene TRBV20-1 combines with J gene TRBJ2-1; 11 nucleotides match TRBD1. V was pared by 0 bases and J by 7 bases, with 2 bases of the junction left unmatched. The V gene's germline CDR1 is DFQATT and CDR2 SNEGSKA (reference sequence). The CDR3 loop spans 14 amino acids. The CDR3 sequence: CSAREGTGGNEQFF. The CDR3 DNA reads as TGCAGTGCTAGAGAAGGGACAGGGGGGAATGAGCAGTTCTTC.

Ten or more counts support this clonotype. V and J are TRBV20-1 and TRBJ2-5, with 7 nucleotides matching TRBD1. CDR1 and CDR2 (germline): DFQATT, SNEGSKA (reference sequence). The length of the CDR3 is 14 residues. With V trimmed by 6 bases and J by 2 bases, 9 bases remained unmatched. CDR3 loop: CSADIGDRQETQYF. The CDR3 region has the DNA TGCAGTGCCGATATCGGGGACAGACAAGAGACCCAGTACTTC.

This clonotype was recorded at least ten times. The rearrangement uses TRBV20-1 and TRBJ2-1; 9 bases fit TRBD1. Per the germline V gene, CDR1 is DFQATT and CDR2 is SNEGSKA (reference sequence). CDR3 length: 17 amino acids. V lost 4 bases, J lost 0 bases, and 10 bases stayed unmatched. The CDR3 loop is CSATGQGIGSSYNEQFF. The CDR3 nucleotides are TGCAGTGCTACGGGACAGGGAATTGGTAGCTCCTACAATGAGCAGTTCTTC.

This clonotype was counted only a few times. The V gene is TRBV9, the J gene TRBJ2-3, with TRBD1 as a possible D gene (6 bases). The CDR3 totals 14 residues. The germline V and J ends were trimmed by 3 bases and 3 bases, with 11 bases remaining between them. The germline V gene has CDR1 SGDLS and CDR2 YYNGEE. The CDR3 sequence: CASSDRVGTDTQYF. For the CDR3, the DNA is TGTGCCAGCAGCGACAGGGTCGGGACAGATACGCAGTATTTT.

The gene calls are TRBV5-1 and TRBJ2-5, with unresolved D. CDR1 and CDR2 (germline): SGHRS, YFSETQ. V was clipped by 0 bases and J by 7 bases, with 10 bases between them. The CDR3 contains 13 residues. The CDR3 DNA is TGCGCCAGCAGCTTGGAGACAAGCTGGACCCAGTACTTC. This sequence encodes CASSLETSWTQYF.

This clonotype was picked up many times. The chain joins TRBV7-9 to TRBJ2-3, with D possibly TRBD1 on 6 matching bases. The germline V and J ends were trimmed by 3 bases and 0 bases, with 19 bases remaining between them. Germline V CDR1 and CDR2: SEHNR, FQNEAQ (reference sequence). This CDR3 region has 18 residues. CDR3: CASSFPGALAPSTDTQYF. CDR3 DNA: TGTGCCAGCAGCTTCCCAGGGGCCCTTGCGCCTAGCACAGATACGCAGTATTTT.

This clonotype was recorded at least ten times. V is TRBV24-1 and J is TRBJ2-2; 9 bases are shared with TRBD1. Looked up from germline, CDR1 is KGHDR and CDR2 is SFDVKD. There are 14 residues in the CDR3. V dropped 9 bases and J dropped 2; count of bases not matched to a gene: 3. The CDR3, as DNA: TGTGCCACCGGGACAGGGCCCAACACCGGGGAGCTGTTTTTT. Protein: CATGTGPNTGELFF.